This TCR beta chain was identified in a study of T cells of healthy individuals. MiXCR, applied by TCRdb to the 5' RACE reads, yields one record per CDR3 protein. The table includes about 96,000 distinct CDR3 sequences, approximately 16% detected once. Germline V gene sequence: CDR1 SGHTA, CDR2 FQGNSA. The V and J ends lost 1 base and 7 bases respectively, with 10 bases between them. The CDR3 covers 13 residues. J is TRBJ1-1 and V is TRBV7-2; D unclear. The TCR originated in a human donor in good health. CDR3 in DNA: TGTGCCAGCAGCTTAGAAACCAGAGTTGAAGCTTTCTTT. Translating gives CASSLETRVEAFF.